This entry is about one T cell receptor beta chain. Its antigen remains unknown. One end of the junction varies from germline; a read error may be responsible. The assay was run at survey level. Synthetic inline TR CDR3 controls covering all V-J pairings were spiked into each PCR. TCRdb keeps only in-frame clones here, not all; method: immunoSEQ multiplex PCR. The sample records 24,000 or so clones, around 93% being singletons. This sample was included in a study of multiple sclerosis patients with progressive multifocal leukoencephalopathy. Study results and limitations: Before and during natalizumab, the clones expanded at PML already existed.

The CDR3 is 18 amino acids. Per germline, CDR1 SSHAT and CDR2 FNYEAQ (reference sequence). Time point in this sample: more than ten months of natalizumab therapy. T1 marks 6 months and T2 marks 12 months of natalizumab therapy. The rearrangement uses TRBV7-7 and TRBJ2-1, with 11 positions matching TRBD2. The TCR originated in a man aged 25-45 years with multiple sclerosis. Sequencing used PBMCs, obtained from a patient treated with natalizumab. CDR3 nucleotide sequence: TGTGCTAGCAGCTTAATCGCTAGCGGGAGGAGCTCCTACAATGAGCAGTTCTTC. Protein: CASSLIASGRSSYNEQFF.